Each of the 18 T cell receptor beta chains below was sequenced from the same sample in a study of blood T cell repertoires in COVID-19 (dated by TCRdb to 2020 to 2022). Library prep was done by the immunoSEQ multiplex PCR assay. TCRdb provides this immuneACCESS table in a form limited to in-frame rearrangements. Some clones are lacking; in checked studies, under half of them reflect an unresolved V gene, and why the rest are absent is not known. The sample has 150,000 to 200,000 clones on record, 80% to 85% of them singletons. The ten largest clones add up to under 3% of the sample. Sequenced: peripheral blood. The receptors derive from a human donor with acute or convalescent COVID-19. The donor label of this sample is uncertain.

The chain recombines TRBV6-6 with TRBJ1-2; D not resolved. The germline V gene has CDR1 MNHNY and CDR2 SVGAGI (reference sequence). V was clipped by 6 bases and J by 1 base, with 6 bases between them. The length of the CDR3 is 12 residues. CDR3 protein: CASRRDNYGYTF. The CDR3 coding sequence is TGTGCCAGCAGGAGGGATAACTATGGCTACACCTTC.

In DNA form, the CDR3 reads TGTGCCAGCAGCCAAGATCCCCCGACTAGCGGGGGCTACACAGATACGCAGTATTTT. The encoded protein is CASSQDPPTSGGYTDTQYF. V is TRBV4-2 and J is TRBJ2-3; 12 bases match TRBD2. Losses at the gene ends were 0 bases for V and 2 bases for J; bases not matched to a gene: 9. The length of the CDR3 is 19 residues. Germline V lookup: CDR1 LGHNA, CDR2 YNFKEQ.

This chain uses TRBV5-4 with TRBJ2-5, with 10 bases aligning to TRBD1. The V segment lost 0 bases and the J segment 5 bases; nucleotides outside the gene matches: 7. The CDR3 loop spans 16 amino acids. Germline CDR1 and CDR2: SGHNT and YYREEE (reference sequence). CDR3 DNA sequence: TGTGCCAGCAGCTTGGATGGGGACAGGGGTATTGAGACCCAGTACTTC. This encodes CASSLDGDRGIETQYF.

This chain connects TRBV3-1 (or the pseudogene TRBV3-2) to TRBJ1-4; TRBD1 matches 12 bases. The CDR3 spans 18 residues. Germline lookup yields CDR1 LGHDT and CDR2 YNNKEL (reference sequence). V trimming: 0 bases; J trimming: 7 bases; junction bases outside the gene matches: 9. The CDR3 nucleotides are TGTGCCAGCAGCCAAGAGGGACAGGGGGCGGCCCGGGCTGAAAAACTGTTTTTT. This gives the protein CASSQEGQGAARAEKLFF.

This chain joins TRBV15 and TRBJ1-1; tentative D call: TRBD1 (5 bases). This CDR3 comprises 17 residues. Germline V gives CDR1 LNHNV, CDR2 YYDKDF (reference sequence). Trimming left V 0 bases short and J 3 bases short, with 17 bases between. CDR3 sequence: CATSRERGWGKDTEAFF. DNA for the CDR3: TGTGCCACCAGCAGAGAGCGGGGCTGGGGAAAGGACACTGAAGCTTTCTTT.

A few counts support this clone. This chain joins TRBV10-1 and TRBJ2-7; D gene ambiguous. Germline loops: CDR1 WNHNN, CDR2 SYGVQD (reference sequence). The V gene lost 10 bases and the J gene lost 3 bases, with 22 bases spanning the gap. The length of the CDR3 is 15 residues. The CDR3 DNA is TGCGCCATTTCCGTGCCTTCGACATCGGACTACGAGCAGTACTTC. Protein sequence: CAISVPSTSDYEQYF.

The V gene is TRBV28, the J gene TRBJ1-4; D is unclear. The CDR3 covers 14 residues. Trimming left V 4 bases short and J 0 bases short, with 6 bases between. Per the germline V gene, CDR1 is MDHEN and CDR2 is SYDVKM. CDR3 coding DNA: TGTGCCAGCAGTTCCGGGTCAACTAATGAAAAACTGTTTTTT. Its protein is CASSSGSTNEKLFF. Filled out from reference TRBV28 and TRBJ1-4, the complete variable domain reads DVKVTQSSRYLVKRTGEKVFLECVQDMDHENMFWYRQDPGLGLRLIYFSYDVKMKEKGDIPEGYSVSREKKERFSLILESASTNQTSMYLCASSSGSTNEKLFFGSGTQLSVL.

The chain recombines TRBV12-2 with TRBJ1-2; the table's D call TRBD1 went unverified against the DNA. TRBV12-2 is termed a pseudogene. The CDR3 has 16 amino acids. CDR3 nucleotides: TGTGCAAGTCGCTTCTTAATGGCGGACAGGGCGGATGGCTACACCTTC. Its protein product is CASRFLMADRADGYTF.

J is TRBJ1-2 and V is TRBV9, with D hard to call. V lost 4 bases to trimming and J lost 0 bases, with 13 bases between them. The germline CDR1 and CDR2 sequences are SGDLS and YYNGEE. This CDR3 has 15 residues. The CDR3 nucleotides read TGTGCCAGCAGCATATACGGGGAAGCTAACTATGGCTACACCTTC. This encodes CASSIYGEANYGYTF. The entire variable domain, with the rest obtained from reference TRBV9 and TRBJ1-2, is as follows: DSGVTQTPKHLITATGQRVTLRCSPRSGDLSVYWYQQSLDQGLQFLIQYYNGEERAKGNILERFSAQQFPDLHSELNLSSLELGDSALYFCASSIYGEANYGYTFGSGTRLTVV.

The chain combines TRBV2 with TRBJ2-2; a possible D gene is TRBD1 (6 bases). The CDR3 is 15 residues long. Germline V gene sequence: CDR1 SNHLY, CDR2 FYNNEI. V was pared by 2 bases and J by 3 bases, with 10 bases between. DNA for the CDR3: TGTGCCAGCAGTGAATCAGGGGACCACACCGGGGAGCTGTTTTTT. This translates into CASSESGDHTGELFF. Full variable domain (remainder filled in from reference TRBV2 and TRBJ2-2): EPEVTQTPSHQVTQMGQEVILRCVPISNHLYFYWYRQILGQKVEFLVSFYNNEISEKSEIFDDQFSVERPDGSNFTLKIRSTKLEDSAMYFCASSESGDHTGELFFGEGSRLTVL.

V usage is TRBV7-8 and J usage is TRBJ2-6; D perhaps matches TRBD1 (6 bases). Trimming took 5 bases from V and 10 from J, leaving 24 bases between them. Germline loops: CDR1 SGHVS, CDR2 FQNEAQ. This CDR3 spans 17 amino acids. CDR3 nucleotide sequence: TGTGCCAGCAGCCCCGGGGCCGGCAACAGGGCGGCTAACGTCCTGACTTTC. Translation gives CASSPGAGNRAANVLTF.

This clone was counted a few times. This chain uses TRBV3-1 (or the pseudogene TRBV3-2) with TRBJ1-1, with a weak D call TRBD1 (5 bases). Trimming removed 4 bases at V and 8 bases at J, with 11 bases between. Looked up from germline, CDR1 is LGHDT and CDR2 is YNNKEL (reference sequence). The CDR3 has 12 amino acids. CDR3 nucleotides: TGTGCCAGCAGCCCGCAGGGTGCAGAAGCTTTCTTT. The encoded protein is CASSPQGAEAFF.

V and J are TRBV2 and TRBJ1-2; TRBD1 matches 9 bases. Trimming at V came to 3 bases and at J to 7 bases, leaving 3 bases not matched to a gene. The CDR3 contains 13 residues. The germline CDR1 and CDR2 sequences are SNHLY and FYNNEI. DNA of the CDR3: TGTGCCAGCAGTGAGGACAGGGGAGGTGGCTACACCTTC. Translation gives CASSEDRGGGYTF.

The rearrangement joins TRBV29-1 to TRBJ2-7; D is perhaps TRBD1 (7 bases). The CDR3 is made up of 13 amino acids. Looked up from germline, CDR1 is SQVTM and CDR2 is ANQGSEA. The V end lost 4 bases, the J end lost 5 bases, and 15 bases lay between the germline ends. The CDR3 loop reads CSVGGTEGDEQYF. For the CDR3, the DNA is TGCAGCGTTGGCGGGACAGAGGGCGACGAGCAGTACTTC.

The chain uses TRBV7-2 and TRBJ2-7, with 8 bases fitting TRBD1. The CDR3 consists of 18 residues. The V gene end was trimmed by 0 bases and the J gene end by 1 base; junction bases not matched to a gene: 11. Germline V gives CDR1 SGHTA, CDR2 FQGNSA. Written as DNA, the CDR3 is TGTGCCAGCAGCTTAGCGCTAGGACAGGGCCGTTTTTCCTACGAGCAGTACTTC. Its protein product is CASSLALGQGRFSYEQYF.

This chain joins TRBV2 and TRBJ2-5; possibly TRBD2 for D (6 bases). With 6 bases removed from V and 5 bases from J, the gap between germline ends came to 10 bases. The germline CDR1 and CDR2 sequences are SNHLY and FYNNEI. The CDR3 runs 12 residues. The CDR3: CASRGLHETQYF. The CDR3 bases are TGTGCCAGCAGAGGACTACATGAGACCCAGTACTTC.

This chain links TRBV19 with TRBJ1-1, with TRBD1 as a possible D gene (6 bases). CDR1 is LNHDA and CDR2 is SQIVND in the germline V gene (reference sequence). Trimming cost V 4 bases and J 0 bases, with 12 bases left between them. The CDR3 totals 15 residues. CDR3 amino acids: CASSTDGQLNTEAFF. CDR3 sequence (DNA): TGTGCCAGTAGTACGGACGGACAGCTGAACACTGAAGCTTTCTTT.

The chain uses TRBV7-3 and TRBJ2-2; perhaps TRBD2 as D (5 bases). V was trimmed by 5 bases and J by 0 bases, leaving 10 bases between them. CDR3 length: 15 residues. Germline CDR1 is SGHTA and CDR2 is FQGTGA. The CDR3 DNA follows: TGTGCCAGCAGCCGGAGCGGACCGAACACCGGGGAGCTGTTTTTT. It translates to CASSRSGPNTGELFF.